The 27 T cell receptor beta chains below all came from one sample that was sequenced in a study of T cell changes during pregnancy in multiple sclerosis (dated by TCRdb to 2018 to 2020). Library preparation employed the immunoSEQ multiplex PCR assay. This is the immuneACCESS table as TCRdb keeps it, with only in-frame sequences that have V and J called. A part of the clones is gone; compared with another copy, unresolved V genes explain less than half, and the rest is unexplained. The sample includes about 80,000 clones, with around 91% observed a single time. Of the sample, over 1.5% falls within the top ten clones. The sample in question was peripheral blood, obtained before pregnancy. The receptor set was obtained from a female donor with multiple sclerosis, enrolled in a pregnancy study.

The chain is built from TRBV5-1 and TRBJ1-4, with 8 positions matching TRBD1. V was clipped by 4 bases and J by 8 bases; unmatched bases: 4. Per the germline V gene, CDR1 is SGHRS and CDR2 is YFSETQ. The CDR3 spans 13 residues. The CDR3 protein is CASSSGQGEKLFF. The CDR3 nucleotides read TGCGCCAGCAGCAGTGGACAGGGCGAAAAACTGTTTTTT.

A remark on this clone: Other DNA variants within this sample encode the same CDR3. This chain joins TRBV5-4 and TRBJ1-6; D unclear. This CDR3 contains 14 residues. Deletions cut 5 bases from V and 4 bases from J, with 10 bases between. The germline CDR1 and CDR2 sequences are SGHNT and YYREEE (reference sequence). The CDR3 here is CASREGSYNSPLHF. CDR3 nucleotides: TGTGCCAGCAGGGAGGGTTCTTATAATTCACCCCTCCACTTT.

The sample holds one count of this clone. The CDR3 region is CATSRDSGGANEQFF. The CDR3 region has the DNA TGTGCCACCAGCAGAGATAGCGGGGGGGCCAATGAGCAGTTCTTC. The chain has TRBV15 and TRBJ2-1; 11 bases are shared with TRBD2. CDR1 and CDR2 (germline): LNHNV, YYDKDF (reference sequence). The J segment lost 6 bases and the V segment lost 0 bases, leaving 1 base of the junction unmatched. There are 15 residues in the CDR3.

V usage is TRBV19 and J usage is TRBJ1-5; weak D call: TRBD1 (6 bases). The germline gives CDR1 LNHDA, CDR2 SQIVND (reference sequence). The CDR3 spans 14 residues. V was cut by 9 bases and J by 2 bases, with 14 bases left in between. The chain's CDR3 is CASGDISGNQPQHF. Here the CDR3 DNA reads TGTGCCAGCGGGGACATTTCGGGCAATCAGCCCCAGCATTTT.

This sequence joins TRBV6-6 and TRBJ1-1; 7 nucleotides align to TRBD1. The V segment lost 5 bases and the J segment 4 bases; nucleotides outside the gene matches: 4. The CDR3 runs 13 residues. CDR1 MNHNY and CDR2 SVGAGI come from the germline V gene (reference sequence). The CDR3 DNA reads TGTGCCAGCAGTGACAGGGCCGGCACTGAAGCTTTCTTT. This translates into CASSDRAGTEAFF.

Only one count was recorded for this clone. The chain links TRBV5-1 to TRBJ1-1; D is undetermined. Trimming removed 4 bases from V and 3 bases from J, with 16 bases in between. Germline values: CDR1 SGHRS, CDR2 YFSETQ. The CDR3 contains 15 residues. CDR3 protein: CASSGVELGDTEAFF. The CDR3, as DNA: TGCGCCAGCAGCGGAGTGGAACTGGGTGACACTGAAGCTTTCTTT.

The chain links TRBV6-6 to TRBJ2-7; possible D gene TRBD2, 5 bases. Germline lookup yields CDR1 MNHNY and CDR2 SVGAGI (reference sequence). This CDR3 contains 13 residues. V dropped 3 bases and J dropped 2 bases, with 8 bases sitting between them. The CDR3 DNA is TGTGCCAGCAGTTATACGGGGACCTACGAGCAGTACTTC. Protein sequence: CASSYTGTYEQYF.

In its sample, this clone was seen once. V is TRBV9 and J is TRBJ2-7, with D perhaps matching TRBD1 (6 bases). The ends were cut back, 3 bases at V and 0 bases at J, with 10 bases in the middle. CDR1 SGDLS and CDR2 YYNGEE come from the germline V gene. The CDR3 runs to 14 residues. The CDR3 region is CASSGRDNSYEQYF. DNA for the CDR3: TGTGCCAGCAGCGGCCGGGACAACTCCTACGAGCAGTACTTC.

This chain links TRBV2 with TRBJ2-1; D ambiguous. The V gene's germline CDR1 is SNHLY and CDR2 FYNNEI. The V end lost 8 bases, the J end lost 2 bases, and 4 bases lay between the germline ends. This CDR3 contains 11 residues. In nucleotides, the CDR3 is TGTGCCAGCTCCGCCTACAATGAGCAGTTCTTC. Translated: CASSAYNEQFF.

About this clone itself: The junction shows a germline mismatch at one end, possibly a read error. The chain links TRBV19 to TRBJ2-5; D might be TRBD1 (6 bases). Germline V gives CDR1 LNHDA, CDR2 SQIVND (reference sequence). The CDR3 is 12 residues long. The CDR3 DNA reads as TGTGCCAGTGCGCCGGGACAAGGGACCCAGTACTTC. Translated, it gives CASAPGQGTQYF. The complete variable domain, with remaining parts taken from reference TRBV19 and TRBJ2-5, reads DGGITQSPKYLFRKEGQNVTLSCEQNLNHDAMYWYRQDPGQGLRLIYYSQIVNDFQKGDIAEGYSVSREKKESFPLTVTSAQKNPTAFYLCASAPGQGTQYFGPGTRLLVL.

This sequence joins TRBV30 and TRBJ2-5; possible D gene TRBD1, 6 bases. The CDR3 has 13 amino acids. Trimming shortened V by 2 bases and J by 6 bases, and 13 bases separated the two germline ends. Germline loops: CDR1 GTSNPN, CDR2 SVGIG (reference sequence). CDR3 in amino acids: CAWSQGGSKTQYF. CDR3 bases: TGTGCCTGGAGTCAAGGGGGTTCCAAGACCCAGTACTTC. Combining the CDR3 with reference TRBV30 and TRBJ2-5 gives the whole variable domain SQTIHQWPATLVQPVGSPLSLECTVEGTSNPNLYWYRQAAGRGLQLLFYSVGIGQISSEVPQNLSASRPQDRQFILSSKKLLLSDSGFYLCAWSQGGSKTQYFGPGTRLLVL.

The chain has TRBV4-2 and TRBJ2-3; 9 bases map to TRBD2. The V segment lost 4 bases and the J segment 4 bases; nucleotides outside the gene matches: 9. The CDR3 runs to 16 residues. CDR1 LGHNA and CDR2 YNFKEQ come from the germline V gene. CDR3 in DNA: TGTGCCAGCAGCCCCGAGGGGGCTAGCGGGGCAGATACGCAGTATTTT. It is translated as CASSPEGASGADTQYF.

The genes are TRBV9 and TRBJ1-5, with unresolved D. CDR3 length: 13 residues. Germline loops: CDR1 SGDLS, CDR2 YYNGEE. V was clipped by 4 bases and J by 4 bases, with 9 bases between them. CDR3 DNA: TGTGCCAGCAGCCCAGGAGGGAATCAGCCCCAGCATTTT. The encoded protein is CASSPGGNQPQHF.

This rearrangement joins TRBV7-4 to TRBJ1-6; D is unresolved. This CDR3 is built from 13 residues. In germline, CDR1 is SGHVT, CDR2 SQSDAQ. Trimming took off 5 bases at V and 11 bases at J, with 13 bases between the two ends. CDR3 DNA: TGTGCCAGCAGCCGGACTGTGAGGCCACCCCTCCACTTT. Amino acids: CASSRTVRPPLHF.

This chain connects TRBV20-1 to TRBJ2-7, with TRBD2 matching over 7 bases. V lost 6 bases and J lost 3; bases outside the gene matches: 2. Germline assignment: CDR1 DFQATT and CDR2 SNEGSKA (reference sequence). The CDR3 contains 11 residues. The CDR3 coding sequence is TGCAGTGCAAGGGACTACTACGAGCAGTACTTC. Protein: CSARDYYEQYF.

The chain recombines TRBV7-2 with TRBJ2-1; 7 positions match TRBD2. V dropped 0 bases and J dropped 4; count of bases not matched to a gene: 3. This CDR3 is built from 15 residues. Germline values: CDR1 SGHTA, CDR2 FQGNSA. The CDR3 region is CASSLAFGGYNEQFF. The DNA of the CDR3 is TGTGCCAGCAGCTTAGCGTTCGGGGGGTACAATGAGCAGTTCTTC.

The chain couples TRBV29-1 to TRBJ2-6, with D possibly matching TRBD2 (6 bases). The CDR3 extends over 16 amino acids. V lost 3 bases, J lost 4 bases, and 16 bases lay in between. CDR1 and CDR2 (germline): SQVTM, ANQGSEA. CDR3 amino acids: CSVELTGVRGANVLTF. CDR3 nucleotides: TGCAGCGTTGAGCTAACGGGGGTCCGGGGGGCCAACGTCCTGACTTTC.

The genes are TRBV5-6 and TRBJ2-3; 9 nucleotides align to TRBD2. The length of the CDR3 is 16 residues. Germline V gives CDR1 SGHDT, CDR2 YYEEEE. V shed 7 bases, J shed 5 bases, and the junction held 14 bases outside the gene matches. CDR3 loop: CASGSLDGGGEDTQYF. DNA for the CDR3: TGTGCCAGCGGCTCTCTTGATGGCGGGGGGGAAGATACGCAGTATTTT.

This chain connects TRBV7-9 to TRBJ1-6; perhaps TRBD1 as D (6 bases). Germline-derived CDR1 and CDR2 are SEHNR and FQNEAQ (reference sequence). Trimming shortened V by 5 bases and J by 7 bases, and 18 bases separated the two germline ends. The CDR3 has 16 amino acids. The CDR3 DNA follows: TGTGCCAGCAGCACTGGGGCGGGGGCGCGAAATTCACCCCTCCACTTT. Protein sequence: CASSTGAGARNSPLHF.

The V gene is TRBV7-9, the J gene TRBJ2-2; 8 nucleotides line up with TRBD1. The V gene's germline CDR1 is SEHNR and CDR2 FQNEAQ (reference sequence). The CDR3 sequence is 15 residues long. With V trimmed by 5 bases and J by 5 bases, 7 bases remained unmatched. CDR3 in amino acids: CASSPGQGETGELFF. CDR3 in DNA: TGTGCCAGCAGCCCCGGACAGGGTGAGACCGGGGAGCTGTTTTTT.

The rearrangement uses TRBV4-2 and TRBJ2-3, with 11 nucleotides matching TRBD2. This CDR3 region has 17 residues. The V and J ends lost 2 bases and 2 bases, in that order; junction bases with no gene match: 6. CDR1 is LGHNA and CDR2 is YNFKEQ in the germline V gene. The CDR3 DNA reads as TGTGCCAGCAGCCAACCAACTAGCGGGGGCTACACAGATACGCAGTATTTT. Its protein is CASSQPTSGGYTDTQYF.

The J gene is TRBJ1-3, the V gene TRBV2; D perhaps matches TRBD1 (6 bases). The V and J ends lost 7 bases and 2 bases respectively, with 12 bases between them. Germline values: CDR1 SNHLY, CDR2 FYNNEI. This CDR3 has 14 residues. The chain's CDR3 is CASKVQGPGNTIYF. CDR3 nucleotides: TGTGCCAGCAAAGTGCAGGGGCCTGGAAACACCATATATTTT.

J is TRBJ1-1 and V is TRBV10-2, with D hard to call. CDR3 length: 14 amino acids. Trimming took off 4 bases at V and 2 bases at J, with 11 bases between the two ends. Germline lookup yields CDR1 WSHSY and CDR2 SAAADI. The CDR3 bases are TGCGCCAGCAGTGGAAACAGAGTTAACACTGAAGCTTTCTTT. This sequence encodes CASSGNRVNTEAFF.

The rearrangement links TRBV21-1 to TRBJ1-5; the table's D call TRBD1 went unverified against the DNA. TRBV21-1 is a recognized pseudogene. CDR3 size: 22 residues. This CDR3 is CASSTGWGQQGAVSYSNQPQHF. The CDR3 nucleotides read TGTGCCAGCAGCACCGGATGGGGGCAACAGGGGGCCGTCTCATATAGCAATCAGCCCCAGCATTTT.

The CDR3 DNA reads TGTGCCAGCAGTTACTCTTTCCCTAGCTCCTACGAGCAGTACTTC. Translating gives CASSYSFPSSYEQYF. The chain is built from TRBV6-5 and TRBJ2-7; D unresolved. V was trimmed by 0 bases and J by 0 bases, leaving 9 bases between them. This CDR3 is built from 15 residues. CDR1 is MNHEY and CDR2 is SVGAGI in the germline V gene.

This clone was picked up one time. This chain joins TRBV5-1 and TRBJ2-7, with D tentatively TRBD2 (5 bases). The V end lost 0 bases, the J end lost 3 bases, and 16 bases lay between the germline ends. The CDR3 is 16 residues long. CDR1 is SGHRS and CDR2 is YFSETQ in the germline V gene. CDR3 residues: CASSLAPKAEGYEQYF. CDR3 bases: TGCGCCAGCAGCTTGGCCCCCAAGGCCGAGGGCTACGAGCAGTACTTC.

This clone appeared once. Other nucleotide sequences from this sample produce the same CDR3. This rearrangement joins TRBV15 to TRBJ1-4, with TRBD1 as a possible D gene (5 bases). V lost 0 bases and J 1 base, leaving 6 bases between the germline ends. CDR1 is LNHNV and CDR2 is YYDKDF in the germline V gene (reference sequence). The CDR3 contains 15 residues. The CDR3 bases are TGTGCCACCAGCAGAGATAGGGGAACTAATGAAAAACTGTTTTTT. It translates to CATSRDRGTNEKLFF.